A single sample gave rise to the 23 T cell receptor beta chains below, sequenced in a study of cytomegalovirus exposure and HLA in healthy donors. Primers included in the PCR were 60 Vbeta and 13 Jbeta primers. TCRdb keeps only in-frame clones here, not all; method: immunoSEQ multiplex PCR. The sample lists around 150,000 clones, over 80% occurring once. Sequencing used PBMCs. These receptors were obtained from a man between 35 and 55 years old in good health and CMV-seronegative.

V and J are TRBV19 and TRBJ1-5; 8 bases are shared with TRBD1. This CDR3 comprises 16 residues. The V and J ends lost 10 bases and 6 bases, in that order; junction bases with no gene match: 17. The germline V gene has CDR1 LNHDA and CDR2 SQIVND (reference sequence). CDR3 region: CATYHGQGMGLQPQHF. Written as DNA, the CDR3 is TGTGCCACCTACCACGGACAGGGAATGGGGCTTCAGCCCCAGCATTTT.

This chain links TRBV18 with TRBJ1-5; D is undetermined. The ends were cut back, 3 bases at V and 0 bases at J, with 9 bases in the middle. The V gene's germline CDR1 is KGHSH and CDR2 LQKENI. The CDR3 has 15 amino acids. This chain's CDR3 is CASSPWADSNQPQHF. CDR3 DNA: TGTGCCAGCTCACCTTGGGCAGATAGCAATCAGCCCCAGCATTTT.

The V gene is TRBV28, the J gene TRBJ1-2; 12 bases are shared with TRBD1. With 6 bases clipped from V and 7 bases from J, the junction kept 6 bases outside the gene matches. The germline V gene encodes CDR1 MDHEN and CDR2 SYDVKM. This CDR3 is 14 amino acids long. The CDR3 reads CASSTGTGGRGYTF. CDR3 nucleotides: TGTGCCAGCAGCACCGGGACAGGGGGCCGTGGCTACACCTTC.

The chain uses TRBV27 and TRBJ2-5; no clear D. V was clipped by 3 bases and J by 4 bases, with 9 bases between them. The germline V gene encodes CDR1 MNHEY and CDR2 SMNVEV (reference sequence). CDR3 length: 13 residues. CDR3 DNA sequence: TGTGCCAGCAGTTTGTGGCCGGGAGAGACCCAGTACTTC. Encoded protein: CASSLWPGETQYF.

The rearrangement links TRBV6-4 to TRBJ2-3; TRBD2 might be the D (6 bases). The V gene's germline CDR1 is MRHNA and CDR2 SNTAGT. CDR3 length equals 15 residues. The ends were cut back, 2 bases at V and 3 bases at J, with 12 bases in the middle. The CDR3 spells CASSDRGAGTDTQYF. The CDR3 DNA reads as TGTGCCAGCAGTGACCGCGGCGCGGGGACAGATACGCAGTATTTT.

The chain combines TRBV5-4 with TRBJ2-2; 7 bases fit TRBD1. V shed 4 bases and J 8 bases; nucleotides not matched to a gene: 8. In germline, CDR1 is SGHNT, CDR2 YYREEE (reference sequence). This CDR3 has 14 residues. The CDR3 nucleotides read TGTGCCAGCAGCCTGACAGGGTTCGCGGGGGAGCTGTTTTTT. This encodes CASSLTGFAGELFF.

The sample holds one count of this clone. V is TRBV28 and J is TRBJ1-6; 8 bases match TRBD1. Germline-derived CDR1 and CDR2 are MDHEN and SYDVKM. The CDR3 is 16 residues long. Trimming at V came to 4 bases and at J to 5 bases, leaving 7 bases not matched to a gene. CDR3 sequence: CASSSPGTGNNSPLHF. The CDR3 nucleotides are TGTGCCAGCAGTTCTCCCGGGACAGGAAATAATTCACCCCTCCACTTT.

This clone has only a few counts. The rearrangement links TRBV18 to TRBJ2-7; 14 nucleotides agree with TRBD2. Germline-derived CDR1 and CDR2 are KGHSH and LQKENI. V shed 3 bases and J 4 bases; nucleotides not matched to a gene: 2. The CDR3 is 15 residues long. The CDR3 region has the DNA TGTGCCAGCTCACCCGGACTAGCGGGAGGTTACGAGCAGTACTTC. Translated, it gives CASSPGLAGGYEQYF.

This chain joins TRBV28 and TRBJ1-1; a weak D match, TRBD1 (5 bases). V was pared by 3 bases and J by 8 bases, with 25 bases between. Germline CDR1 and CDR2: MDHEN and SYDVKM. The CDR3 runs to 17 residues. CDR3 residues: CASSFSSWGEINREAFF. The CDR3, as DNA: TGTGCCAGCAGTTTTTCGAGTTGGGGGGAGATTAATAGGGAAGCTTTCTTT.

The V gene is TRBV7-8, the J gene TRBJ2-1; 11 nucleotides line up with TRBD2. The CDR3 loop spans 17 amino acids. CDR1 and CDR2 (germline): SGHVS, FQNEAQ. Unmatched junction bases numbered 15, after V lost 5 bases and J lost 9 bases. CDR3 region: CASSQRLAGPLGGEQFF. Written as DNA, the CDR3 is TGTGCCAGCAGCCAGAGACTAGCGGGGCCCCTGGGTGGTGAGCAGTTCTTC.

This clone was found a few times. Here the CDR3 reads CASFSVTDLAGELFF. The CDR3 DNA is TGTGCCTCCTTCTCCGTGACAGACCTGGCAGGGGAGCTGTTTTTT. The chain couples TRBV2 to TRBJ2-2; D may be TRBD1 (5 bases). V was pared by 11 bases and J by 8 bases, with 24 bases between. This CDR3 is built from 15 residues. From germline, CDR1 is SNHLY and CDR2 FYNNEI.

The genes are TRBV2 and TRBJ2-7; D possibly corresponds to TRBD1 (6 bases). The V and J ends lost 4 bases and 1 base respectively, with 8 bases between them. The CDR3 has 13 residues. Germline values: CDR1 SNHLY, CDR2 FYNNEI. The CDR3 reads CASSVRGSYEQYF. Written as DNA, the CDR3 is TGTGCCAGCAGTGTAAGGGGGTCCTACGAGCAGTACTTC.

The CDR3 reads CASSLGRGGEQYF. CDR3 in DNA: TGTGCCAGCAGCCTGGGTCGGGGGGGCGAGCAGTACTTC. The V call is TRBV7-2, the J call TRBJ2-7, with 8 bases aligning to TRBD2. The CDR3 spans 13 residues. V was pared by 5 bases and J by 6 bases, with 6 bases of the junction left unmatched. The germline gives CDR1 SGHTA, CDR2 FQGNSA.

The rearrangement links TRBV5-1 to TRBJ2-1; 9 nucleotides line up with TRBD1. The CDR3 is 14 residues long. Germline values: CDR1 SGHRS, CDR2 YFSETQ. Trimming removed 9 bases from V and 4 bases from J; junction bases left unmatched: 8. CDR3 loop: CATKWDRDYNEQFF. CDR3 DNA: TGCGCCACCAAATGGGACAGGGATTACAATGAGCAGTTCTTC. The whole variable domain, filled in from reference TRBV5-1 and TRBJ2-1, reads KAGVTQTPRYLIKTRGQQVTLSCSPISGHRSVSWYQQTPGQGLQFLFEYFSETQRNKGNFPGRFSGRQFSNSRSEMNVSTLELGDSALYLCATKWDRDYNEQFFGPGTRLTVL.

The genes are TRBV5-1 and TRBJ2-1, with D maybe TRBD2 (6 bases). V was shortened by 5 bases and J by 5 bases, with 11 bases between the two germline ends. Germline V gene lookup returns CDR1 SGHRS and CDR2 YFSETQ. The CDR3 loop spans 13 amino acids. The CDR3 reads CASRVGGDNEQFF. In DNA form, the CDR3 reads TGCGCCAGCAGAGTCGGAGGGGACAATGAGCAGTTCTTC.

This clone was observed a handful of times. The CDR3: CASSWGRQGHSGNTIYF. For the CDR3, the DNA is TGCGCCAGCAGCTGGGGGCGACAGGGGCACTCTGGAAACACCATATATTTT. The genes are TRBV5-1 and TRBJ1-3; 8 bases line up with TRBD1. This CDR3 contains 17 residues. From germline, CDR1 is SGHRS and CDR2 YFSETQ. The J segment lost 0 bases and the V segment lost 3 bases, leaving 8 bases of the junction unmatched.

The CDR3, as DNA: TGTGCCAGCAGCACTAGCGGGGGGGCTTCCTACAATGAGCAGTTCTTC. It codes for CASSTSGGASYNEQFF. The V gene is TRBV5-4, the J gene TRBJ2-1, with 13 bases aligning to TRBD2. This CDR3 has 16 amino acids. Germline CDR1 reads SGHNT; CDR2 reads YYREEE (reference sequence). The J segment lost 1 base and the V segment lost 4 bases, leaving 2 bases of the junction unmatched.

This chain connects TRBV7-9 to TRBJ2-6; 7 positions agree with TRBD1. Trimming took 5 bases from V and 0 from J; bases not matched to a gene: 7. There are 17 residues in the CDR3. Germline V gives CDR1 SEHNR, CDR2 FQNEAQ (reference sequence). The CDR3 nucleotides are TGTGCCAGCAGCATCCCGGGACAGCTCTCTGGGGCCAACGTCCTGACTTTC. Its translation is CASSIPGQLSGANVLTF.

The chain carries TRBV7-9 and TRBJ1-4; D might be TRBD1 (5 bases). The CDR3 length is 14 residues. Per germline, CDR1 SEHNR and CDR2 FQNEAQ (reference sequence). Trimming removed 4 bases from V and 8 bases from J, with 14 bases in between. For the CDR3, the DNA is TGTGCCAGCAGCTCTCAGGGTCTCGGGGAAAAACTGTTTTTT. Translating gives CASSSQGLGEKLFF.

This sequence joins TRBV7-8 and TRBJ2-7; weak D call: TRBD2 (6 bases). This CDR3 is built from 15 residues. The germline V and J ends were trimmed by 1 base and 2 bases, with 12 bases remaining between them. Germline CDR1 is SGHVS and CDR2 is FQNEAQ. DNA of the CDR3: TGTGCCAGCAGCTTAGAAAGGGCGGGAACCTACGAGCAGTACTTC. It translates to CASSLERAGTYEQYF. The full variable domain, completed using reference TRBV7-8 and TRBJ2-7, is GAGVSQSPRYKVAKRGQDVALRCDPISGHVSLFWYQQALGQGPEFLTYFQNEAQLDKSGLPSDRFFAERPEGSVSTLKIQRTQQEDSAVYLCASSLERAGTYEQYFGPGTRLTVT.

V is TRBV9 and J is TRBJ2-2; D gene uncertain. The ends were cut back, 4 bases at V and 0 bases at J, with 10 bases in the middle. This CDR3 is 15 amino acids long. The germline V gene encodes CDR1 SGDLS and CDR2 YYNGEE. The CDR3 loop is CASSPRFSNTGELFF. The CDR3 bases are TGTGCCAGCAGCCCTCGGTTCTCGAACACCGGGGAGCTGTTTTTT.

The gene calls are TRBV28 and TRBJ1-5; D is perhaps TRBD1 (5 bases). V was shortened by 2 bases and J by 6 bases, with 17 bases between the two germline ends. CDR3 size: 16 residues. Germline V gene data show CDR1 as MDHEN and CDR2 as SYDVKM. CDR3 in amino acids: CASSLERGTGGQPQHF. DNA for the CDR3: TGTGCCAGCAGTTTAGAACGGGGGACCGGCGGTCAGCCCCAGCATTTT.

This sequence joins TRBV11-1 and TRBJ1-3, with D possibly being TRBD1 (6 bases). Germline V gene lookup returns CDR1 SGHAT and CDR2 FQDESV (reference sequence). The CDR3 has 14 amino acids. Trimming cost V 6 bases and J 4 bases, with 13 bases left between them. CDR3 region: CASSHGTNGNTIYF. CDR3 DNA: TGTGCCAGCAGTCACGGGACAAACGGAAACACCATATATTTT.